This TCR beta chain was sequenced during a study of shared clonotypes between healthy human individuals. Overall study context: CD4 naive and memory got three plates each, CD8 naive two, CD8 memory one. Regarding the study as a whole: Generation of non-shared clonotypes was less probable than generation of clonotypes shared by all four donors.

Assay used: immunoSEQ multiplex PCR; TCRdb lists only in-frame clones, some missing. The sample consists of about 2.4 million clones, roughly 93% of them appearing once. Naive CD45RA+ and memory CD45RA-negative subsets were split from CD4+ cells. With regard to this clone: Its matching antigen is unknown.

The CDR3 is 16 amino acids. The ends lost 4 bases at V and 2 bases at J; junction bases unmatched: 2. CDR1 is SGHNT and CDR2 is YENEEA in the germline V gene. The chain couples TRBV11-3 to TRBJ2-6; 10 nucleotides match TRBD1. The receptor was derived from a man aged 18 to 35 in good health. Some clones in this sample may be carry-over from other donors' samples. Sequencing was performed on naive CD4+ T cells from PBMCs. Subset in this sample: CD45RA+ positively selected. The CDR3, as DNA: TGTGCCAGCAGCTGGACAGGGGGTCCTGGGGCCAACGTCCTGACTTTC. Encoded protein: CASSWTGGPGANVLTF.